This TCR beta chain was identified in a study of OX40 agonist ivuxolimab in advanced cancers. Study-wide results and limits: In general, CD8+ T cells held more expanded clones than CD4+ did, on average.

Using immunoSEQ multiplex PCR, the repertoire was profiled, and TCRdb retains in-frame clones only, with some absent. This sample carries 30,000 to 45,000 clones, around 80% of them seen once, and the ten largest clones take around an eighth. As concerns this clone: Its antigen is not known.

The sequences come from CD4+ or CD8+ T cells sorted from blood, collected in a trial of the OX40 agonist ivuxolimab. This receptor was identified in an adult with an advanced solid tumor such as melanoma, head and neck, liver or kidney cancer.

The CDR3 loop reads CASSFSGTSGSEQFF. CDR3 DNA: TGTGCCAGCAGCTTTAGCGGGACCAGCGGTAGTGAGCAGTTCTTC. The rearrangement joins TRBV5-8 to TRBJ2-1; 8 bases align to TRBD2. V shed 2 bases, J shed 9 bases, and the junction held 10 bases outside the gene matches. The CDR3 sequence is 15 residues long. The V gene's germline CDR1 is SGHTS and CDR2 YDEGEE.